This TCR beta chain was identified during a study of blood T cells in healthy people across ages. Healthy Caucasian individuals from Russia aged roughly 6 to 90 were enrolled as donors. Total RNA extracted from each sample amounted to at least 6 micrograms. This clonotype was recorded a few times. A J-beta primer mix and a sample-barcoded 5' primer were used in a second PCR of about 7 to 12 cycles. TCRdb processed the 5' RACE reads anew with MiXCR; each CDR3 protein has one entry. The sample contains 550,000 to 750,000 distinct CDR3 sequences, 20% to 25% of which appear only once. Sequenced sample: blood. The clonotype comes from a man between 65 and 85 years old in good health.

The CDR3 loop reads CASRRLDRGETQYF. For the CDR3, the DNA is TGTGCCAGCCGAAGACTAGATCGGGGGGAGACCCAGTACTTC. V usage is TRBV2 and J usage is TRBJ2-5, with D possibly being TRBD2 (6 bases). Germline V CDR1 and CDR2: SNHLY, FYNNEI. Trimming shortened V by 8 bases and J by 5 bases, and 18 bases separated the two germline ends. There are 14 residues in the CDR3.